The 3 T cell receptor beta chains in this list originate from one sample, sequenced in a study of siplizumab effects on memory and regulatory T cells. The data were produced by immunoSEQ multiplex PCR, yet TCRdb's version contains in-frame clones alone and is incomplete. The table shows roughly 100,000 clones, with over 85% occurring only once. The sample taken for sequencing was Tregs sorted from blood. The receptors derive from a human donor in good health.

This clone was observed a single time. Here the CDR3 omits its conserved ending phenylalanine or tryptophan, so a read error is the likely source. The chain combines TRBV29-1 with TRBJ1-2, with D possibly TRBD1 on 6 matching bases. The length of the CDR3 is 14 residues. V gave up 6 bases and J gave up 7 bases, with 21 bases separating them. In germline, CDR1 is SQVTM, CDR2 ANQGSEA. The CDR3 loop is CSVPRGAGEGGYTL. CDR3 in DNA: TGCAGCGTACCCCGGGGGGCAGGGGAGGGTGGCTACACCCTC.

V usage is TRBV27 and J usage is TRBJ2-3; tentatively, D is TRBD1 (6 bases). The CDR3 has 17 residues. Germline V CDR1 and CDR2: MNHEY, SMNVEV (reference sequence). Between the trimmed V and J ends, which lost 6 bases and 6 bases, there was a span of 25 bases. The CDR3 bases are TGTGCCAGCAGAAACAAGCTGGGGGCAGGGGTATTCGATACGCAGTATTTT. It specifies CASRNKLGAGVFDTQYF.

V gene TRBV29-1 combines with J gene TRBJ1-6; no definite D call. Germline loops: CDR1 SQVTM, CDR2 ANQGSEA. Trimming pared 2 bases from V and 5 bases from J, leaving 16 bases between. This CDR3 region has 16 residues. As DNA, the CDR3 is TGCAGCGTTGAACCCCTAAGGGTTGGGGATAATTCACCCCTCCACTTT. Translation gives CSVEPLRVGDNSPLHF.